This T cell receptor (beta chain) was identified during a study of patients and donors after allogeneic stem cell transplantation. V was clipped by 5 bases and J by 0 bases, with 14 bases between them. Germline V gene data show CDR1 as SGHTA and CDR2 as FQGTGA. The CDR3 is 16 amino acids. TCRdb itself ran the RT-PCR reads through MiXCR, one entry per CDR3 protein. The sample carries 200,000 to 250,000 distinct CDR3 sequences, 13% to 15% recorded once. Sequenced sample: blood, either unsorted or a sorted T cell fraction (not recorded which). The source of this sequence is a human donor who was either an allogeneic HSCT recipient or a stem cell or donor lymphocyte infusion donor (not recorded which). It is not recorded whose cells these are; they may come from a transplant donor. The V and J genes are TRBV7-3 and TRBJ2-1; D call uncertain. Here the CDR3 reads CASSTNGVSSYNEQFF. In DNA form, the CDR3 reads TGTGCCAGCAGCACAAATGGGGTTAGCTCCTACAATGAGCAGTTCTTC.